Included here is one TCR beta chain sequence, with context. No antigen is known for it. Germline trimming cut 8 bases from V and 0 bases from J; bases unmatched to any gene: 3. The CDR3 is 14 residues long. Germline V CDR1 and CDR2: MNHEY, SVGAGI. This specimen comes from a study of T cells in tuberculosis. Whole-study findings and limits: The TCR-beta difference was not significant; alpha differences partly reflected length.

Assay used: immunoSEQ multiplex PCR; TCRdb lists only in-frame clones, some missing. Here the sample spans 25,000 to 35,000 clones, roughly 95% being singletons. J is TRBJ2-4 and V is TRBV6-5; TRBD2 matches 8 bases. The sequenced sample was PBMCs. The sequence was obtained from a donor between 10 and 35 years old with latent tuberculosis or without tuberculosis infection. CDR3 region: CASGLAGAKNIQYF. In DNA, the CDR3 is TGTGCCAGCGGTCTAGCGGGAGCCAAAAACATTCAGTACTTC.